Detailed here is one T cell receptor beta chain. The antigen remains undetermined. Oncomine TCR Beta short-read sequencing was applied to DNA from cultured CD4+ T cells. From the PCR reads, TCRdb called clonotypes with MiXCR, one entry per CDR3 protein. This table has over 10,000 distinct CDR3 sequences, approximately 79% appearing once. Stated treatment: approximately 9-day PBMC culture with coronavirus spike peptide pools or control peptides (ViraFEST assay). PBMC cultures, at approximately 2 million cells per well, received 9.5 to 10 IU/ml IL-2 and about 10 ug/ml peptide pools. This sample was taken from a study of vaccination and CD4 T cells after COVID-19. Trimming left V 1 base short and J 2 bases short, with 14 bases between. Per the germline V gene, CDR1 is SGHVS and CDR2 is FQNEAQ. The CDR3 spans 16 residues. Findings and limits, study-wide: When vaccine-specific clones from convalescent patients were examined, 304 of 307 were spike mono-reactive.

This clonotype was sampled from a human donor who had recovered from COVID-19. Material: CD4+ T cells from blood, cultured in vitro. This sequence joins TRBV7-8 and TRBJ1-2; D possibly corresponds to TRBD1 (5 bases). This CDR3 reads CASSLGGWASNYGYTF. CDR3 nucleotides: TGTGCCAGCAGCTTAGGGGGGTGGGCCTCAAACTATGGCTACACCTTC.